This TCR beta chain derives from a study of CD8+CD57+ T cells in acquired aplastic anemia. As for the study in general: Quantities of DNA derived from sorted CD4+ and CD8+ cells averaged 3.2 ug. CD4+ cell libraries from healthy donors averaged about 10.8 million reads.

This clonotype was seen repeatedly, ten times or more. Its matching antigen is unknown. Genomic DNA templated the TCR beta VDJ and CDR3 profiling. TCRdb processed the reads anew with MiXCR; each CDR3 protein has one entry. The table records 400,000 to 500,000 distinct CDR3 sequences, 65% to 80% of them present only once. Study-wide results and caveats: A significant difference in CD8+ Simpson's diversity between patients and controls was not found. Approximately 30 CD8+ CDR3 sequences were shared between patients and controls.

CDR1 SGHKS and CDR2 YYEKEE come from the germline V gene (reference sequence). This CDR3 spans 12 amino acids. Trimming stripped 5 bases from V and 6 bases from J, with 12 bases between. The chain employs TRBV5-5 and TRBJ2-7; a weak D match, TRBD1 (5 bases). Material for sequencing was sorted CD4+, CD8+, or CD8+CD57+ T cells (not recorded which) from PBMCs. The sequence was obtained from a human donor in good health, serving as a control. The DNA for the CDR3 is TGTGCCAGCAGTTCAGGGCCCAGCGAGCAGTACTTC. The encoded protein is CASSSGPSEQYF.